This T cell receptor (beta chain) was recovered during a study of CD8 T cells in ankylosing spondylitis. The study's findings and limits: Disease-linked clones were CD8+ and relatively rare in peripheral blood. Earlier reports found some motif variants in synovial fluid and blood in reactive arthritis. Matched synovial fluid from ankylosing spondylitis patients was reported to be enriched for disease-linked clones. What seemed typical of ankylosing spondylitis blood was a TCR beta motif built from about eight highly homologous variants.

The sample holds a few counts of this clonotype. Its antigen is as yet unknown. Quantitative 5'-RACE was performed with molecular barcodes, and it yielded the TCR beta libraries. TCRdb independently ran MiXCR on the 5' RACE reads; one entry per CDR3 protein. Of under 850,000 distinct CDR3 sequences in the sample, 19% were seen once. This clonotype originated in a male donor with ankylosing spondylitis. The source material was blood, either unsorted or a sorted T cell fraction (not recorded which).

Here the CDR3 DNA reads TGTGCCAGCAGCCATCGCCGGGACAGGGTAGGTGAGCAGTTCTTC. This codes for CASSHRRDRVGEQFF. V and J are TRBV12-3 or TRBV12-4 and TRBJ2-1, with 9 bases aligning to TRBD1. V trimming: 6 bases; J trimming: 9 bases; junction bases outside the gene matches: 12. The CDR3 sequence is 15 residues long.